This is a list of T cell receptor beta chains from one sample in a study of blood T cell repertoires in COVID-19. This table comes from immunoSEQ multiplex PCR, and its TCRdb copy is limited to in-frame clones, with some not included. The sample lists 75,000 to 90,000 clones; over 80% were seen once. The sample taken for sequencing was peripheral blood. These receptors originate from an elderly man with active or convalescent COVID-19. The CDR3 runs from the conserved cysteine through the conserved F or W. D genes are given only for firm matches. Not all rows give a size; the values are once, few, many and, for expanded clones, a class.

>TRBV6-5|TRBD1|TRBJ1-2|NA
CASCPPGTGRGYTF
TGTGCCAGCTGCCCTCCCGGGACAGGGAGAGGCTACACCTTC
>TRBV7-8|NA|TRBJ1-5|NA
CASSLRMGGRSQPQHF
TGTGCCAGCAGCTTAAGGATGGGGGGGCGAAGTCAGCCCCAGCATTTT
>TRBV6-9|TRBD1|TRBJ2-1|NA
CASSYFLGQGLYNEQFF
TGTGCCAGCAGTTATTTTCTGGGACAGGGGTTGTACAATGAGCAGTTCTTC
>TRBV19|TRBD2|TRBJ2-5|few
CASTSGGKETQYF
TGTGCCAGTACTAGCGGGGGGAAAGAGACCCAGTACTTC
>TRBV9|NA|TRBJ1-1|NA
CASRYFRGTEAFF
TGTGCCAGCAGATATTTTCGGGGGACTGAAGCTTTCTTT
>TRBV18|TRBD1|TRBJ2-5|NA
CASSPGTGIGETQYF
TGTGCCAGCTCACCAGGGACAGGGATAGGAGAGACCCAGTACTTC
>TRBV30|TRBD2|TRBJ2-1|NA
CAWSSGLAGGDEQFF
TGTGCCTGGAGTTCGGGACTAGCGGGAGGGGATGAGCAGTTCTTC
>TRBV6-2/TRBV6-3|NA|TRBJ1-5|NA
CASSKNLWRDQPQHF
TGTGCCAGCAGCAAAAACCTTTGGCGGGATCAGCCCCAGCATTTT
>TRBV5-1|TRBD1|TRBJ2-1|NA
CASSQLPGQKNEQFF
TGCGCCAGCAGCCAGCTGCCGGGACAGAAAAATGAGCAGTTCTTC
>TRBV7-2|NA|TRBJ1-1|NA
CASSLIRVNTEAFF
TGTGCCAGCAGCTTAATCCGGGTGAACACTGAAGCTTTCTTT
>TRBV29-1|TRBD1|TRBJ1-4|NA
CSAGTGYEKLFF
TGCAGCGCCGGGACAGGGTATGAAAAACTGTTTTTT
>TRBV5-4|TRBD1|TRBJ1-2|NA
CASSGRRQGNYGYTF
TGTGCCAGCAGCGGGCGAAGACAGGGGAACTATGGCTACACCTTC
>TRBV24-1|TRBD2|TRBJ2-3|once
CATSDPREVDTQYF
TGTGCCACCAGTGATCCACGGGAGGTAGATACGCAGTATTTT
>TRBV11-3|TRBD1|TRBJ1-2|NA
CASSPGTGSGYTF
TGTGCCAGCAGCCCAGGGACAGGGAGTGGCTACACCTTC
>TRBV5-6|NA|TRBJ1-1|NA
CASSQKRQIRLTEAFF
TGTGCCAGCAGCCAAAAACGACAGATTAGACTCACTGAAGCTTTCTTT